This T cell receptor beta chain originates from a study of chemoradiotherapy in HPV16-positive cancers. Background on the study: Candidate HPV-specific T-cell clones and common TCR motifs came from functional assays in two HPV16-positive patients.

The CDR3 runs 13 residues. V lost 6 bases to trimming and J lost 6 bases, with 12 bases between them. Germline-derived CDR1 and CDR2 are ENHRY and SYGVKD. Profiled with immunoSEQ multiplex PCR; TCRdb holds only in-frame clones, not every one. The sample yields under 70,000 clones, roughly nine tenths seen once. Repeated repertoire sampling spanned the course of chemoradiotherapy. The TCR sequence derives from a human donor with HPV-associated anogenital cancer. The gene calls are TRBV10-3 and TRBJ1-5; possibly TRBD1 for D (5 bases). The sample in question was blood, obtained from a patient who underwent chemoradiotherapy. CDR3 amino acids: CAISREGSQPQHF. The CDR3 DNA reads as TGTGCCATCAGCAGGGAGGGGAGTCAGCCCCAGCATTTT.